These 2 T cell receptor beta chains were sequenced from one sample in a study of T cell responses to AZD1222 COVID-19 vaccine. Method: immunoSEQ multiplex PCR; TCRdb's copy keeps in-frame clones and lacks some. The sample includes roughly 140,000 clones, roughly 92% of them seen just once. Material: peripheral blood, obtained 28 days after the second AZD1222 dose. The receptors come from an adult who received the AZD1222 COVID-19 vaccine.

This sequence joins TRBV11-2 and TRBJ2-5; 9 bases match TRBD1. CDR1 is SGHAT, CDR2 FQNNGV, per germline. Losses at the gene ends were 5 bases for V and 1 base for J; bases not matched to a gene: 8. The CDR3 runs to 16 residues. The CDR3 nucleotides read TGTGCCAGCAGCCAAGGACAGGGGACCCCCCAAGAGACCCAGTACTTC. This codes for CASSQGQGTPQETQYF. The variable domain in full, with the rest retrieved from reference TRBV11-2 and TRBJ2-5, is EAGVAQSPRYKIIEKRQSVAFWCNPISGHATLYWYQQILGQGPKLLIQFQNNGVVDDSQLPKDRFSAERLKGVDSTLKIQPAKLEDSAVYLCASSQGQGTPQETQYFGPGTRLLVL.

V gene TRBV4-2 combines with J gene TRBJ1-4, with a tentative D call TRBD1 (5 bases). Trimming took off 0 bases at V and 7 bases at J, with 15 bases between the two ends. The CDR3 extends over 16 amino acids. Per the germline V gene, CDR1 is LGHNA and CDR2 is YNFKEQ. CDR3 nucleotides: TGTGCCAGCAGCCAAGAGTTGGGGGGTCGAGGTGAAAAACTGTTTTTT. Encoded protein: CASSQELGGRGEKLFF.